The following is a TCR beta chain sequence with its context. The CDR3 loop spans 12 amino acids. Germline CDR1 and CDR2: LGHNA and YNFKEQ. V lost 4 bases and J lost 1, with 4 bases in between. Reverse transcription of extracted RNA yielded cDNA, which provided the sequencing template. Clones were sequenced by immunoSEQ multiplex PCR, and TCRdb holds only the in-frame ones, with some missing. The data hold about 210,000 clones, with 64% observed a single time. Treatment described: oral pan-JAK inhibitor, 5-10 mg twice daily. It was from PBMCs that CD4+ and CD8+ T cells were sorted. The data stem from a study of CD8+ T cells in alopecia areata.

The clonotype originates from a human donor with alopecia areata. The chain is built from TRBV4-2 and TRBJ1-2; no clear D gene. The sequences come from CD4+ T cells sorted from blood, collected at week 4, from a patient treated with tofacitinib. CDR3 coding DNA: TGTGCCAGCAGCCCTAGTAACTATGGCTACACCTTC. It yields the protein CASSPSNYGYTF.